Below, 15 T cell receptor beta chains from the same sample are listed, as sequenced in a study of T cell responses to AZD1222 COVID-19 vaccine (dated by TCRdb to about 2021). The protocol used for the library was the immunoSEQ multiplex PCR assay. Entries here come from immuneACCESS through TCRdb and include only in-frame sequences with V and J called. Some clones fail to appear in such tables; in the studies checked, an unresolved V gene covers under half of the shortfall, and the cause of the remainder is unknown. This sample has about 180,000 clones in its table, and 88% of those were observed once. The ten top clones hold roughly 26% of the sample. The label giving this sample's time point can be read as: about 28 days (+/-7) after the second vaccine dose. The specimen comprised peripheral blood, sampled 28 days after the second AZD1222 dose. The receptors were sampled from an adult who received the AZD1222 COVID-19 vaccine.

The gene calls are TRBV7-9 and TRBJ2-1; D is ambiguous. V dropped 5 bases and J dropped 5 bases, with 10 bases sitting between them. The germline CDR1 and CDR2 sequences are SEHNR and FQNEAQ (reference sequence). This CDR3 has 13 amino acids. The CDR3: CASSVGVDNEQFF. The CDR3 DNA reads TGTGCCAGCAGCGTGGGTGTGGACAATGAGCAGTTCTTC.

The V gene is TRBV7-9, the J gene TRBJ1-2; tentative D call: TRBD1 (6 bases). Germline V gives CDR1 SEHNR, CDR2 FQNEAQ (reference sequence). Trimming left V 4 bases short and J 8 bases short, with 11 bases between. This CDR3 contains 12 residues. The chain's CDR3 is CASSSQGFGYTF. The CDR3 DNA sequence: TGTGCCAGCAGCTCCCAGGGGTTCGGCTACACCTTC.

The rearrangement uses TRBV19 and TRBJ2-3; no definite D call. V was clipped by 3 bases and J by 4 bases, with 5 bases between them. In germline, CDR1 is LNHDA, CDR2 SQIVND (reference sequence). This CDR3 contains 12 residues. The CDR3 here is CASSIRADTQYF. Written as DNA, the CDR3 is TGTGCCAGTAGTATCCGGGCAGATACGCAGTATTTT.

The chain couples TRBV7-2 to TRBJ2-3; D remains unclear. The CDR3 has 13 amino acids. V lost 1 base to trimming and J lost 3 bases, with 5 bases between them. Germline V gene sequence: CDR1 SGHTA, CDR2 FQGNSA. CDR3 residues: CASSLERTDTQYF. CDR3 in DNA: TGTGCCAGCAGCTTAGAGAGAACAGATACGCAGTATTTT.

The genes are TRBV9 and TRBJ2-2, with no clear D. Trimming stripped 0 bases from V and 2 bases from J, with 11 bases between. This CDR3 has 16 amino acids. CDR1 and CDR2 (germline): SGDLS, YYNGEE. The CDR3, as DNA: TGTGCCAGCAGCGTAGAGGATCAGGCCAACACCGGGGAGCTGTTTTTT. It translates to CASSVEDQANTGELFF. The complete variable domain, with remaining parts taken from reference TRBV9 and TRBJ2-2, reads DSGVTQTPKHLITATGQRVTLRCSPRSGDLSVYWYQQSLDQGLQFLIQYYNGEERAKGNILERFSAQQFPDLHSELNLSSLELGDSALYFCASSVEDQANTGELFFGEGSRLTVL.

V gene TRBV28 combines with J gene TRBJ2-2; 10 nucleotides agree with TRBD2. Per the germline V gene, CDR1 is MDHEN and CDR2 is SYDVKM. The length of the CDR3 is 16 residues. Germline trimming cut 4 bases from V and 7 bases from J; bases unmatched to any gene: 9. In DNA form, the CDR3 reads TGTGCCAGCAGTTCCCCTAGCGGGAGTTCTGTCGGGGAGCTGTTTTTT. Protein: CASSSPSGSSVGELFF.

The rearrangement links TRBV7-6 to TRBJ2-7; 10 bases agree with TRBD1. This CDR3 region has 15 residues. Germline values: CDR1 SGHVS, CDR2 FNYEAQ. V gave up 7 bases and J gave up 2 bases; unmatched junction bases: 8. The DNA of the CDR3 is TGTGCCAGCACCGCTGGGACAGGGGAAACCTACGAGCAGTACTTC. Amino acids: CASTAGTGETYEQYF.

CDR3 nucleotides: TGTGCCAGCGGAGAAGCAGGTCGTTACGAGCAGTACTTC. This translates into CASGEAGRYEQYF. The chain uses TRBV6-1 and TRBJ2-7; no clear D. Germline V lookup: CDR1 MNHNS, CDR2 SASEGT. V was clipped by 8 bases and J by 4 bases, with 15 bases between them. The CDR3 has 13 residues.

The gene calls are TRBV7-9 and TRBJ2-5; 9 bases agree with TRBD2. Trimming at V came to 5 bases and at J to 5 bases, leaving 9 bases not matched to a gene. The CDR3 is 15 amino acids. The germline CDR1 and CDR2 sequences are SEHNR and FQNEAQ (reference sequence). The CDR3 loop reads CASSTGEREDETQYF. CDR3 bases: TGTGCCAGCAGCACAGGGGAGCGGGAGGACGAGACCCAGTACTTC. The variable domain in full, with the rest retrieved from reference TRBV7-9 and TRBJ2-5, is DTGVSQNPRHKITKRGQNVTFRCDPISEHNRLYWYRQTLGQGPEFLTYFQNEAQLEKSRLLSDRFSAERPKGSFSTLEIQRTEQGDSAMYLCASSTGEREDETQYFGPGTRLLVL.

CDR3 region: CASSLAVSGRRETQYF. Written as DNA, the CDR3 is TGCGCCAGCAGCTTGGCCGTTAGCGGGAGGCGGGAGACCCAGTACTTC. The chain links TRBV5-1 to TRBJ2-5, with 10 bases identical to TRBD2. The CDR3 consists of 16 residues. Germline CDR1 SGHRS, CDR2 YFSETQ. Germline trimming cut 0 bases from V and 5 bases from J; bases unmatched to any gene: 7.

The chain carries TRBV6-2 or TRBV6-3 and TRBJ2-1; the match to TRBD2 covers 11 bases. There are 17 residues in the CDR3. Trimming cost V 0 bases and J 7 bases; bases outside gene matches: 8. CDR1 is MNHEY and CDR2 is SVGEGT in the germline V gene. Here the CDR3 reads CASSYSTLAGVKNEQFF. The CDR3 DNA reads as TGTGCCAGCAGTTACTCGACACTAGCGGGAGTGAAGAATGAGCAGTTCTTC.

The CDR3 nucleotides are TGTGCCAGCAGCTCCCGGGGACTAGCGGGGAGCTACGAGCAGTACTTC. Protein: CASSSRGLAGSYEQYF. The chain has TRBV7-2 and TRBJ2-7; 13 positions agree with TRBD2. With V trimmed by 4 bases and J by 3 bases, 6 bases remained unmatched. CDR1 is SGHTA, CDR2 FQGNSA, per germline. This CDR3 region has 16 residues.

The DNA of the CDR3 is TGTGCCAGCAGCCAACTCAACGGGAATTCACCCCTCCACTTT. Amino acid sequence: CASSQLNGNSPLHF. The V and J genes are TRBV3-1 (or the pseudogene TRBV3-2) and TRBJ1-6; D unclear. Trimming removed 2 bases from V and 7 bases from J, with 9 bases in between. CDR1 LGHDT and CDR2 YNNKEL come from the germline V gene (reference sequence). The CDR3 runs to 14 residues.

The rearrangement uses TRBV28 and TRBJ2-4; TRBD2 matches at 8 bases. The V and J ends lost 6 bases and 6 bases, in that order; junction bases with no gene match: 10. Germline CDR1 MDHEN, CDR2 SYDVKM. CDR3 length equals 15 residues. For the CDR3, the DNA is TGTGCCAGCAGCGGGGCGGGAGGCGTTAGAAACATTCAGTACTTC. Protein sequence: CASSGAGGVRNIQYF.

CDR3: CASSLARETQYF. The CDR3 bases are TGTGCCAGCAGCTTAGCGCGAGAGACCCAGTACTTC. The rearrangement uses TRBV7-2 and TRBJ2-5, with D hard to call. The germline CDR1 and CDR2 sequences are SGHTA and FQGNSA. This CDR3 is 12 amino acids long. V lost 0 bases and J lost 4, with 3 bases in between. Using reference TRBV7-2 and TRBJ2-5 for the parts outside the CDR3, the full variable domain is GAGVSQSPSNKVTEKGKDVELRCDPISGHTALYWYRQSLGQGLEFLIYFQGNSAPDKSGLPSDRFSAERTGGSVSTLTIQRTQQEDSAVYLCASSLARETQYFGPGTRLLVL.